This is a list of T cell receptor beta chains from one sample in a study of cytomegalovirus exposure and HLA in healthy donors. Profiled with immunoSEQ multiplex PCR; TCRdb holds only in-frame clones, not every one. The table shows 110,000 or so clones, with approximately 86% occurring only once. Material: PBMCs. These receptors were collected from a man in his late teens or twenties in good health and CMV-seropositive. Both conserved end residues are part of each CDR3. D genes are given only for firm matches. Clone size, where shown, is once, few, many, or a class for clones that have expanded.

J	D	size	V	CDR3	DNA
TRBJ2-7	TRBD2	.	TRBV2	CASSLAGGPFGYEQYF	TGTGCCAGCAGTTTAGCGGGGGGGCCTTTCGGCTACGAGCAGTACTTC
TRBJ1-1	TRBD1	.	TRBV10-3	CAIRETGVNTEAFF	TGTGCCATCAGGGAGACAGGGGTGAACACTGAAGCTTTCTTT
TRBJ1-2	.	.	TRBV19	CASSIPTGFYGYTF	TGTGCCAGTAGTATCCCCACAGGGTTCTATGGCTACACCTTC
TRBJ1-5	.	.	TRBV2	CASSALLKNQPQHF	TGTGCCAGCAGTGCTCTCCTAAAAAATCAGCCCCAGCATTTT
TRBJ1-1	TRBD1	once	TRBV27	CASSRTGVAVWAEAFF	TGTGCCAGCAGCAGGACAGGGGTAGCAGTGTGGGCTGAAGCTTTCTTT
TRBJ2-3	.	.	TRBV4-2	CASSQDSARQAAGSTDTQYF	TGTGCCAGCAGCCAAGATTCCGCTCGTCAAGCGGCGGGAAGCACAGATACGCAGTATTTT
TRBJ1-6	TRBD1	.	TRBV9	CASSEPRDRGNSPLHF	TGTGCCAGCAGCGAGCCCCGGGACAGGGGAAATTCACCCCTCCACTTT
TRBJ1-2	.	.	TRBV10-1	CASSEDSTGYTF	TGCGCCAGCAGTGAGGACAGTACAGGCTACACCTTC
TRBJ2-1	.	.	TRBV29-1	CSGRVAGAYNEQFF	TGCAGCGGCCGGGTGGCAGGGGCATACAATGAGCAGTTCTTC
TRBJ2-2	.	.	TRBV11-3	CASSFGSGSDGELFF	TGTGCCAGCAGCTTTGGTTCCGGGAGTGACGGGGAGCTGTTTTTT
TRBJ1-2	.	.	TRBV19	CASSIQGNYGYTF	TGTGCCAGTAGTATCCAGGGAAACTATGGCTACACCTTC
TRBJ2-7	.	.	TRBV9	CASSVGDGSYEQYF	TGTGCCAGCAGCGTAGGCGACGGGTCCTACGAGCAGTACTTC
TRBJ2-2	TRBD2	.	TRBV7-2	CASSLVGGASNTGELFF	TGTGCCAGCAGTCTCGTCGGGGGGGCCTCGAACACCGGGGAGCTGTTTTTT
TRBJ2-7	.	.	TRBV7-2	CASSLSPGYEQYF	TGTGCCAGCAGCTTAAGTCCCGGCTACGAGCAGTACTTC
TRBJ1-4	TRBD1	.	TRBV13	CASSLVQGGNEKLFF	TGTGCCAGCAGCTTAGTACAGGGGGGAAATGAAAAACTGTTTTTT
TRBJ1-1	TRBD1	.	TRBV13	CASSLNRGVTEAFF	TGTGCCAGCAGCTTAAACAGGGGGGTCACTGAAGCTTTCTTT
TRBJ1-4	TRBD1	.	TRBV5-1	CASSSPGTGGEKLFF	TGCGCCAGCAGCTCCCCCGGGACAGGGGGGGAAAAACTGTTTTTT
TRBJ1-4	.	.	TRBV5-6	CASSQGFVSVEASEKLFF	TGTGCCAGCAGCCAGGGGTTCGTGTCCGTGGAAGCTAGTGAAAAACTGTTTTTT
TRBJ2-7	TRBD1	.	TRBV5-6	CASSFTGTVDYEQYF	TGTGCCAGCAGCTTTACCGGGACAGTAGACTACGAGCAGTACTTC
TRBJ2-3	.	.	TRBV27	CASSLGGQSTDTQYF	TGTGCCAGCAGTTTGGGCGGACAGAGCACAGATACGCAGTATTTT
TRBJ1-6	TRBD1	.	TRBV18	CASSPNRGLSPLHF	TGTGCCAGCTCACCCAACAGGGGGCTTTCACCCCTCCACTTT
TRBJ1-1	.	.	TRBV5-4	CASSSLGGNTEAFF	TGTGCCAGCAGTTCGCTAGGGGGGAACACTGAAGCTTTCTTT
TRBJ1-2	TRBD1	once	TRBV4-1	CASGGTGLYGYTF	TGCGCCAGCGGGGGGACAGGCCTCTATGGCTACACCTTC
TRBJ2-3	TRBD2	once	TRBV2	CASSARLAGGDLYESNTQYF	TGTGCCAGCAGTGCCCGACTAGCGGGGGGGGACCTATACGAATCGAATACGCAGTATTTT
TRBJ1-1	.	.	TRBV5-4	CASSQDSNTEAFF	TGTGCCAGCAGCCAGGATTCGAACACTGAAGCTTTCTTT
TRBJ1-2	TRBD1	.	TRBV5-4	CASSQGGQSYGYTF	TGTGCCAGCAGCCAAGGGGGCCAGAGCTATGGCTACACCTTC
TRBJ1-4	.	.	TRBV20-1	CSAQGEKLFF	TGCAGTGCTCAGGGTGAAAAACTGTTTTTT
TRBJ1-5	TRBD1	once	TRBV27	CASGLTGVSNQPQHF	TGTGCCAGCGGGCTGACAGGGGTGAGCAATCAGCCCCAGCATTTT
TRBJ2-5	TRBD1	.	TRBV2	CASSERGQPKETQYF	TGTGCCAGCAGTGAAAGGGGGCAGCCTAAAGAGACCCAGTACTTC
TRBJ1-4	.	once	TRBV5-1	CASSLWGGEKLFF	TGCGCCAGCAGCCTCTGGGGGGGTGAAAAACTGTTTTTT
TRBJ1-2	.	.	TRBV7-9	CASSLGGDNYGYTF	TGTGCCAGCAGCTTAGGGGGCGATAACTATGGCTACACCTTC
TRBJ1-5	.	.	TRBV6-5	CASSSAISGNQPQHF	TGTGCCAGCAGTTCCGCGATATCGGGCAATCAGCCCCAGCATTTT
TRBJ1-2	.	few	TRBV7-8	CASAGGAYGYTF	TGTGCGAGCGCGGGCGGAGCCTATGGCTACACCTTC
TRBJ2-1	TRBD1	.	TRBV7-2	CASNRGRIYNEQFF	TGTGCCAGCAACAGGGGGAGGATATACAATGAGCAGTTCTTC
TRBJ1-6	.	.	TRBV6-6	CASSYPGQTQNSPLHF	TGTGCCAGCAGCTACCCGGGTCAGACCCAAAATTCACCCCTCCACTTT
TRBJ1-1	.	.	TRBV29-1	CSVEGQSNTEAFF	TGCAGCGTTGAGGGGCAATCGAACACTGAAGCTTTCTTT
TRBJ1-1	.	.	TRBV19	CASSITVNTEAFF	TGTGCCAGTAGTATAACAGTGAACACTGAAGCTTTCTTT
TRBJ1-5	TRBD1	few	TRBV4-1	CASSPDRALSNQPQHF	TGCGCCAGCAGCCCCGACAGGGCTCTAAGCAATCAGCCCCAGCATTTT
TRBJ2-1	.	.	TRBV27	CASSFGYEQFF	TGTGCCAGCAGTTTCGGGTATGAGCAGTTCTTC
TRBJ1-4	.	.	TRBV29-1	CSDPDSPNEKLFF	TGCAGCGACCCAGACAGCCCCAATGAAAAACTGTTTTTT
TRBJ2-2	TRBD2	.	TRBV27	CASNMGGSAGELFF	TGTGCCAGCAATATGGGGGGGTCGGCCGGGGAGCTGTTTTTT
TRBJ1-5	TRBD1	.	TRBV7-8	CASSNDRGQPQHF	TGTGCCAGCAGCAACGACAGGGGTCAGCCCCAGCATTTT